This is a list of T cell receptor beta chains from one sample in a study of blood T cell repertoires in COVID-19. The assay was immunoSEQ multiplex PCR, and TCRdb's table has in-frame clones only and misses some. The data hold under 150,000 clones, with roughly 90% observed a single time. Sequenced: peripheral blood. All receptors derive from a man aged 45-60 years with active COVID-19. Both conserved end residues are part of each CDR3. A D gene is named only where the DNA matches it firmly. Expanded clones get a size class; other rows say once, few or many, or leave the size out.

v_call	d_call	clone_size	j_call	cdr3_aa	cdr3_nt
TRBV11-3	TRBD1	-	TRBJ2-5	CASSRGRETQYF	TGTGCCAGCAGCAGGGGGCGAGAGACCCAGTACTTC
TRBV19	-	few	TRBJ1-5	CASTAIRGGQPQHF	TGTGCCAGTACCGCAATCAGGGGAGGGCAGCCCCAGCATTTT
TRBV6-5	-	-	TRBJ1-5	CASSLIGGNQPQHF	TGTGCCAGCAGCCTGATCGGGGGCAATCAGCCCCAGCATTTT
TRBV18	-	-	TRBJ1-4	CASSSNRVTANEKLFF	TGTGCCAGCTCATCAAACAGGGTCACGGCTAATGAAAAACTGTTTTTT
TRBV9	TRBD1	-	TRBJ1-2	CASRLSGGQDYGYTF	TGTGCCAGCAGGCTCTCAGGGGGACAAGACTATGGCTACACCTTC
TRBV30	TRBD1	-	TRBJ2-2	CAWSAGTVTGELFF	TGTGCCTGGAGCGCCGGGACAGTCACCGGGGAGCTGTTTTTT
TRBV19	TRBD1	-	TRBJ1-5	CATLGQGARSNQPQHF	TGTGCCACCCTGGGACAGGGGGCAAGAAGCAATCAGCCCCAGCATTTT
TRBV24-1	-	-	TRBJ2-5	CATSVGQQETQYF	TGTGCCACCAGTGTGGGACAACAAGAGACCCAGTACTTC
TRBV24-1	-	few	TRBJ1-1	CATTPGGHYTEAFF	TGTGCCACCACACCGGGAGGACATTACACTGAAGCTTTCTTT
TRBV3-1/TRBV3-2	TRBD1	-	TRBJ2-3	CASSSRRRGPTQYF	TGTGCCAGCAGCTCCCGCCGCAGGGGGCCTACGCAGTATTTT
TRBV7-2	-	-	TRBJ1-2	CASSQGQTANYGYTF	TGTGCCAGCAGCCAAGGACAGACTGCTAACTATGGCTACACCTTC
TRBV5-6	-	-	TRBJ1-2	CASSGGHWNYGYTF	TGTGCCAGCAGCGGGGGACACTGGAACTATGGCTACACCTTC
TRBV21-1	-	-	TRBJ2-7	CASSKDDGGGEQYF	TGTGCCAGCAGCAAAGATGATGGGGGCGGCGAGCAGTACTTC
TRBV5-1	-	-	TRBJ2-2	CASSLDGAYTGELFF	TGCGCCAGCAGCTTGGACGGTGCATACACCGGGGAGCTGTTTTTT
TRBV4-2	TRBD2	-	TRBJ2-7	CASSQASGGGPGEQYF	TGTGCCAGCAGCCAAGCCTCTGGCGGGGGGCCGGGGGAGCAGTACTTC
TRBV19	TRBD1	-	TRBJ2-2	CASSKSGTGGFNGELFF	TGTGCCAGTAGCAAATCCGGGACAGGGGGCTTCAACGGGGAGCTGTTTTTT
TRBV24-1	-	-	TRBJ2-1	CATSDLGRNNNEQFF	TGTGCCACCAGTGATTTGGGCAGGAATAACAATGAGCAGTTCTTC
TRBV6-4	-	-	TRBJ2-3	CASSASSTTDTQYF	TGTGCCAGCAGTGCTAGCTCCACCACAGATACGCAGTATTTT
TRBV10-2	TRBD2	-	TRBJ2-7	CASRRTGTSGGGTTYEQYF	TGCGCCAGCAGACGGACCGGGACTAGCGGGGGTGGAACGACCTACGAGCAGTACTTC